These 30 T cell receptor beta chains were sequenced from one sample in a study of tumor and adjacent non-tumor tissue in lung cancer. The template was RNA from unsorted bulk tissue. This non-tumor lung sample came from over 3 cm beyond the tumor edge. The library came from three nested PCR rounds adapted from ARM-PCR protocols. TCRdb re-derived calls from the multiplex PCR reads in MiXCR, one entry per CDR3 protein. The sample lists roughly 75,000 distinct CDR3 sequences, roughly 80% seen once, with less than 60% in the top ten. Sequencing was carried out using distant non-tumor lung tissue. Receptors originate from a man between 60 and 75 years old with non-small cell lung cancer.

A remark on this clonotype: One end of the junction does not line up with germline, which may come from a read error. V and J are TRBV6-1 and TRBJ2-7; D may match TRBD1 or TRBD2 (5 bases each). This CDR3 is built from 16 residues. Germline CDR1 MNHNS, CDR2 SASEGT. DNA for the CDR3: TGTGCCAGCAGTGAACATTATGGGACGGGATCCTACGACCAGTACTTC. Its translation: CASSEHYGTGSYDQYF.

As concerns this clonotype: Its ends do not fully match the called genes, so a read error is possible. This chain connects TRBV11-2 to TRBJ2-5; 7 bases line up with TRBD1. Germline V gene lookup returns CDR1 SGHAT and CDR2 FQNNGV. This CDR3 has 13 residues. CDR3 nucleotides: TGTACCAGCAACTCTACAGGGGAAGAGGCCCAATACTTC. It specifies CTSNSTGEEAQYF.

Regarding this clonotype: One end of the junction fails to match germline, which may point to a read error. V usage is TRBV10-1 and J usage is TRBJ2-1; no reliable D call. Germline values: CDR1 WNHNN, CDR2 SYGVQD (reference sequence). The CDR3 totals 15 residues. The CDR3 reads CASSENPGSYNEHFF. In nucleotides, the CDR3 is TGCGCCAGTAGTGAAAATCCAGGTTCCTACAATGAGCATTTCTTC.

The V and J genes are TRBV20-1 and TRBJ1-5; no clear D. The V and J ends lost 4 bases and 5 bases respectively, with 15 bases between them. Per germline, CDR1 DFQATT and CDR2 SNEGSKA (reference sequence). The CDR3 loop spans 14 amino acids. The CDR3 spells CSAKFAVVDQPQHF. The CDR3, as DNA: TGCAGTGCTAAGTTTGCAGTGGTTGATCAGCCCCAGCATTTT.

In regard to this clonotype: Relative to the germline gene, one junction end is altered; a read error may explain this. This chain links TRBV4-3 with TRBJ2-5; D is unresolved. CDR1 and CDR2 from the germline V gene are LGHNA and YSLEER. This CDR3 comprises 15 residues. The CDR3 protein is CASNQEPGPQETQYF. CDR3 in DNA: TGCGCCAGCAACCAAGAGCCGGGTCCCCAAGAGACCCAGTACTTC.

V and J are TRBV29-1 and TRBJ2-4, with D possibly being TRBD1 (5 bases). V lost 8 bases and J 1 base, leaving 18 bases between the germline ends. CDR1 and CDR2 from the germline V gene are SQVTM and ANQGSEA. The CDR3 runs 15 residues. CDR3 DNA sequence: TGCAGCTTTCTTCGACAGACCTTTGCCAAAAACATTCAGTACTTC. Translated: CSFLRQTFAKNIQYF.

J is TRBJ2-7 and V is TRBV11-2, with D maybe TRBD2 (6 bases). The CDR3 runs 17 residues. The germline V gene encodes CDR1 SGHAT and CDR2 FQNNGV. CDR3 bases: TGTGCAAGTAGCTTATACGGAAGGGACTTGGGAATCTACGAGCAGTACTTC. Translation: CASSLYGRDLGIYEQYF.

The V call is TRBV7-8, the J call TRBJ2-3, with 12 bases identical to TRBD2. The CDR3 runs 17 residues. With 5 bases clipped from V and 15 bases from J, the junction kept 21 bases outside the gene matches. Germline-derived CDR1 and CDR2 are SGHVS and FQNEAQ. CDR3 loop: CASSNPSSGRVTDMHYF. The CDR3 DNA reads TGTGCCAGCAGCAATCCCTCTAGCGGGAGGGTCACAGATATGCACTATTTT.

Worth noting for this clonotype: Compared with germline, one end of the junction differs, possibly owing to a read error. V is TRBV29-1 and J is TRBJ2-5, with 7 bases matching TRBD2. Germline V gene sequence: CDR1 SQVTM, CDR2 ANQGSEA. The CDR3 runs 12 residues. The CDR3, as DNA: TGTAGCGTTGTGGGACTAACGGAGACCCAGTACTTC. Translating it yields CSVVGLTETQYF.

The DNA for the CDR3 is TGTGCCAGCAGCCAAAATCTACGGGCGGGGGGAACCCAAGAGATCCAATACTTC. Translation gives CASSQNLRAGGTQEIQYF. The chain recombines TRBV4-2 with TRBJ2-5, with 8 nucleotides matching TRBD2. This CDR3 spans 18 amino acids. Germline V gene sequence: CDR1 LGHNA, CDR2 YNFKEQ. The J segment lost 14 bases and the V segment lost 2 bases, leaving 25 bases of the junction unmatched.

With respect to this clonotype: A junction boundary mismatches the germline segment, possibly from a read error. The chain carries TRBV11-1 and TRBJ2-3; D tentatively fits TRBD1 or TRBD2 (6 bases each). Germline assignment: CDR1 SGHAT and CDR2 FQDESV (reference sequence). The CDR3 runs to 15 residues. CDR3: CASSFMRGARDTQNF. The CDR3 coding sequence is TGTGCCAGCAGTTTCATGAGGGGGGCGAGGGATACGCAGAATTTT.

About this clonotype itself: The conserved phenylalanine or tryptophan normally closing the CDR3 is absent here, so this likely arose from a read error. It is unclear where the CDR3 begins or ends on the DNA, so no DNA is shown, and the CDR3 is as TCRdb lists it. The gene calls are TRBV20-1 and TRBJ2-5; TRBD2 is taken as the D call from the table, unchecked against the DNA. CDR1 is DFQATT, CDR2 SNEGSKA, per germline (reference sequence). Inclusive of both ends, the CDR3 amounts to 15 amino acids. CDR3 sequence: CSARELRGAQETLYL.

This clonotype was counted ten times or more. This chain connects TRBV7-3 to TRBJ2-5, with D perhaps being TRBD1 or TRBD2 (5 bases each). The ends were cut back, 5 bases at V and 0 bases at J, with 16 bases in the middle. The CDR3 spans 16 residues. The germline V gene has CDR1 SGHTA and CDR2 FQGTGA. The CDR3, as DNA: TGTGCCAGCAGCCTAATGGGGCTGGGACACCAAGAGACCCAGTACTTC. It is translated as CASSLMGLGHQETQYF.

A remark on this clonotype: At one end, the junction sequence differs from germline, possibly due to a read error. The chain joins TRBV11-2 to TRBJ2-5, with 7 bases that match TRBD1. The CDR3 loop spans 14 amino acids. From germline, CDR1 is SGHAT and CDR2 FQNNGV. The CDR3 loop is CAISSGQVLETRYF. CDR3 nucleotides: TGTGCCATCAGCTCAGGACAGGTTCTGGAGACCCGGTACTTC.

As for this clonotype: Likely a read error: the CDR3 ends without its conserved phenylalanine or tryptophan. V usage is TRBV11-2 and J usage is TRBJ2-6; possibly TRBD1 for D (6 bases). Per the germline V gene, CDR1 is SGHAT and CDR2 is FQNNGV. This CDR3 has 19 residues. CDR3 bases: TGTGCCAGCAGCTTAGTTCCAAAGGACAGACCCTCTGGGGCCAACATCCTGACTGTC. It encodes CASSLVPKDRPSGANILTV.

Concerning this clonotype itself: At one end the junction does not follow the germline gene, possibly because of a read error. The chain carries TRBV5-8 and TRBJ2-4; D is unclear. This CDR3 has 11 residues. The germline CDR1 and CDR2 sequences are SGHTS and YDEGEE. The CDR3 nucleotides read TGTCCCAGCAGCCCGTTGAACATTCAGTACTTC. Its protein is CPSSPLNIQYF.

On this clonotype: Germline is not matched at one junction end, which may reflect a read error. The chain has TRBV11-2 and TRBJ1-2, with D uncertain. The CDR3 is made up of 14 amino acids. Per germline, CDR1 SGHAT and CDR2 FQNNGV. CDR3 sequence reads: CASILEARIGGYTF. For the CDR3, the DNA is TGTGCCAGCATCTTAGAAGCAAGGATCGGAGGCTACACCTTC.

The count of this clonotype is one. The chain combines TRBV11-2 with TRBJ1-4, with 7 bases matching TRBD1. The CDR3 runs 17 residues. The trim removed 3 bases at V and 8 bases at J, leaving 15 bases unmatched. Germline lookup yields CDR1 SGHAT and CDR2 FQNNGV. This CDR3 is CASSFPEGQPSCEKLFF. In nucleotides, the CDR3 is TGTGCCAGCAGCTTCCCGGAGGGACAGCCGTCTTGCGAAAAACTGTTTTTT.

Of note for this clonotype: Germline and junction disagree at one end, which may indicate a read error. J is TRBJ2-1 and V is TRBV20-1; 7 bases match TRBD2. This CDR3 spans 14 amino acids. The germline V gene has CDR1 DFQATT and CDR2 SNEGSKA (reference sequence). The CDR3 DNA follows: TGCAGTGCTAGAGGCCGGGAGGACCACAATAAGCAGCTCTTC. This sequence encodes CSARGREDHNKQLF.

This clonotype was detected a few times. CDR3 nucleotide sequence: TGTGCCAACAGTTCTACGGGGAAAGAGACCCAGTACTTC. The encoded protein is CANSSTGKETQYF. The gene calls are TRBV11-2 and TRBJ2-5, with D perhaps matching TRBD2 (5 bases). Between the trimmed V and J ends, which lost 10 bases and 3 bases, there was a span of 15 bases. The germline gives CDR1 SGHAT, CDR2 FQNNGV. This CDR3 region has 13 residues.

The chain uses TRBV20-1 and TRBJ2-1, with 11 bases fitting TRBD2. The V gene end was trimmed by 8 bases and the J gene end by 7 bases; junction bases not matched to a gene: 13. CDR1 and CDR2 (germline): DFQATT, SNEGSKA (reference sequence). The CDR3 runs 15 residues. CDR3: CSCDLAGGPWNEQFF. For the CDR3, the DNA is TGCAGTTGTGACTTAGCGGGGGGGCCGTGGAATGAGCAGTTCTTC.

As for this clonotype: The junction shows a germline mismatch at one end, possibly a read error. The gene calls are TRBV11-3 and TRBJ2-5; 9 bases align to TRBD2. Germline lookup yields CDR1 SGHNT and CDR2 YENEEA. The CDR3 has 17 amino acids. The CDR3 protein is CASNSGSSGGSQETKYF. The CDR3 DNA reads TGTGCCAGCAATTCAGGGTCCAGCGGGGGGTCCCAAGAGACCAAGTACTTC. The complete variable domain, with remaining parts taken from reference TRBV11-3 and TRBJ2-5, reads EAGVVQSPRYKIIEKKQPVAFWCNPISGHNTLYWYLQNLGQGPELLIRYENEEAVDDSQLPKDRFSAERLKGVDSTLKIQPAELGDSAVYLCASNSGSSGGSQETKYFGPGTRLLVL.

The chain employs TRBV4-1 and TRBJ2-5; 7 positions agree with TRBD2. Looked up from germline, CDR1 is MGHRA and CDR2 is YSYEKL. The J segment lost 5 bases and the V segment lost 1 base, leaving 7 bases of the junction unmatched. CDR3 length: 15 residues. The CDR3 DNA follows: TGCGCCAGCAGCCAAGCGGAGCGGGATGTGGAGACCCAGTACTTC. This encodes CASSQAERDVETQYF.

In the case of this clonotype: One end of the junction fails to match germline, which may point to a read error. The rearrangement uses TRBV20-1 and TRBJ2-2; no definite D call. The CDR3 extends over 17 amino acids. The germline gives CDR1 DFQATT, CDR2 SNEGSKA (reference sequence). CDR3 nucleotide sequence: TGCAGTGCTAGAGCTTCGGGTGGGGTGAGCAGCACCGCGGAGCTGTTTTTT. Amino acid sequence: CSARASGGVSSTAELFF.

V and J are TRBV20-1 and TRBJ2-7; 7 bases map to TRBD2. The CDR3 runs to 14 residues. Germline loops: CDR1 DFQATT, CDR2 SNEGSKA (reference sequence). V was clipped by 8 bases and J by 7 bases; unmatched bases: 17. CDR3 in amino acids: CSFSSPIGRYEQYF. The CDR3 coding sequence is TGCAGTTTTAGCTCCCCCATCGGGAGGTATGAGCAGTACTTC.

Worth noting for this clonotype: The junction and the germline gene differ at one end; a read error may be behind it. The chain carries TRBV6-1 and TRBJ1-2; D possibly corresponds to TRBD1 (6 bases). The CDR3 sequence is 15 residues long. Germline assignment: CDR1 MNHNS and CDR2 SASEGT. The CDR3 nucleotides read TGTGTCAGCATCCCACTGACAGGCCATAATTATGTCTACATCTTC. This codes for CVSIPLTGHNYVYIF.

On this clonotype itself: One junction end does not reproduce the germline sequence, and a read error may be involved. The rearrangement joins TRBV6-1 to TRBJ2-3, with D unclear. The CDR3 contains 16 residues. The germline V gene encodes CDR1 MNHNS and CDR2 SASEGT. CDR3 sequence reads: CTSKSEPATRTDTQYF. The CDR3 nucleotides read TGTACCAGCAAATCGGAGCCAGCCACTCGCACAGATACGCAGTATTTT.

As for this clonotype: A junction end diverges from the germline sequence, so it may reflect a read error. The CDR3 sequence is CVSSPLRSRGGLRGRNNEQFF. CDR3 coding DNA: TGTGTCAGCAGCCCTCTCCGATCACGCGGGGGCCTCCGGGGGAGGAACAATGAGCAGTTCTTC. The genes are TRBV4-2 and TRBJ2-1; tentative D call: TRBD2 (7 bases). This CDR3 has 21 residues. CDR1 and CDR2 (germline): LGHNA, YNFKEQ.

About this clonotype: This may arise from a read error, as a much more abundant clone is one base away. The J gene is TRBJ1-2, the V gene TRBV5-6; D gene unclear. The germline V gene has CDR1 SGHDT and CDR2 YYEEEE. Trimming took 4 bases from V and 6 from J, leaving 13 bases between them. This CDR3 has 13 amino acids. In nucleotides, the CDR3 is TGTGCCAGCAGCGCCACAATGGTGGATGGCTACACCTTC. As protein: CASSATMVDGYTF.

The CDR3 protein is CASSLARGPAYEQYF. CDR3 coding DNA: TGTGCCAGCAGCTTAGCGCGGGGGCCTGCCTACGAGCAGTACTTC. The rearrangement links TRBV5-4 to TRBJ2-7; tentatively, D is TRBD2 (7 bases). The CDR3 has 15 amino acids. CDR1 and CDR2 from the germline V gene are SGHNT and YYREEE (reference sequence). Trimming stripped 2 bases from V and 2 bases from J, with 14 bases between.